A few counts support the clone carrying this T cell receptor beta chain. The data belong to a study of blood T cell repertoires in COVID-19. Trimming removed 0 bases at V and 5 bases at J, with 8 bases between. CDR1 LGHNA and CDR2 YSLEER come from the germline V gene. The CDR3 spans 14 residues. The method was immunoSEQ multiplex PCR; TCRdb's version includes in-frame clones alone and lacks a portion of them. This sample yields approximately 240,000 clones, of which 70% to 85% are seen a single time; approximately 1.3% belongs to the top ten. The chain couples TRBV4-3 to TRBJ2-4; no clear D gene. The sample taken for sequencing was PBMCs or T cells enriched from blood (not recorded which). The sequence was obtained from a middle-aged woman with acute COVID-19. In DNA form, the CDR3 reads TGCGCCAGCAGCCAAGAGATACTACAAAACATTCAGTACTTC. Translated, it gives CASSQEILQNIQYF.